Sequencing of this T cell receptor (beta chain) was carried out in a study of blood T cell repertoires in COVID-19. Study as a whole: Samples came from the United States, Italy and Spain, spanning acute and convalescent COVID-19. From T cells, B-cell-depleted T cells, or PBMCs came the material, which was cDNA or gDNA.

The CDR3 has 16 amino acids. The germline V gene encodes CDR1 LNHDA and CDR2 SQIVND (reference sequence). V was cut by 3 bases and J by 3 bases, with 17 bases left in between. In the authors' methods: Quantification of nucleated cells was approximated via reference gene primer amplification. Here immunoSEQ multiplex PCR was the method, and the copy in TCRdb shows in-frame clones only, minus some. V and J calls and clone size are those listed in that table; D and trimming were worked out from the DNA. The data show about 210,000 clones, approximately 84% seen once. The chain links TRBV19 to TRBJ1-2; a weak D match, TRBD1 (5 bases). The sequence derives from a woman between 50 and 59 years old with active or convalescent COVID-19. The sequenced sample was peripheral blood. CDR3 residues: CASSIVYGGSDYGYTF. The CDR3 DNA is TGTGCCAGTAGTATTGTGTACGGGGGATCAGACTATGGCTACACCTTC.